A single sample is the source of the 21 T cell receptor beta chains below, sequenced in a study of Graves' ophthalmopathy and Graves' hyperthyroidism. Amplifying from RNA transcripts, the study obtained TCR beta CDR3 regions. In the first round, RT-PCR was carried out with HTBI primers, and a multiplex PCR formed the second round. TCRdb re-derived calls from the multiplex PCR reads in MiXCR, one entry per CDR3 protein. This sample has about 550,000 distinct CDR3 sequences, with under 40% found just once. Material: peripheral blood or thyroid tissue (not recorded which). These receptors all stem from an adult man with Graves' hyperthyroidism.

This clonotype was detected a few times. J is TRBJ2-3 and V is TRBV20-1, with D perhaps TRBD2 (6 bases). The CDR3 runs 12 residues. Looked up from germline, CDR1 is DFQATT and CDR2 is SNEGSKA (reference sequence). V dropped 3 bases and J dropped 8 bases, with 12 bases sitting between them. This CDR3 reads CSASGLALTQYF. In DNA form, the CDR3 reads TGCAGTGCTAGTGGTCTAGCGCTTACGCAGTATTTT.

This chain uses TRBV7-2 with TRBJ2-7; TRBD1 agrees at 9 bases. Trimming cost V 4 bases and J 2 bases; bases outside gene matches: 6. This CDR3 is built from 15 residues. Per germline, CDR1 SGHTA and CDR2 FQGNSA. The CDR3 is CASSSLGTGPYEQYF. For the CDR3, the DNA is TGTGCCAGCAGCTCTCTTGGGACAGGGCCCTACGAGCAGTACTTC.

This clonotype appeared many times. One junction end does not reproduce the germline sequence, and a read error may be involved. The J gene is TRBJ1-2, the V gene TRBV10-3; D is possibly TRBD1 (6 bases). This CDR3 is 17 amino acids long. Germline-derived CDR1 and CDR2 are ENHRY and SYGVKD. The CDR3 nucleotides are TGTGCCAGCAGTTACCGTACCACAGGGCGAAATACCTATGGCTACACCTTC. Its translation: CASSYRTTGRNTYGYTF.

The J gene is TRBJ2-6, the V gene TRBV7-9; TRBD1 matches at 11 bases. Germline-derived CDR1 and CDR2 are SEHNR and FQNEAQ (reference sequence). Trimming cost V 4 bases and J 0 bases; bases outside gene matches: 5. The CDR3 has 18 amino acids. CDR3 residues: CASSSPGQGGSGANVLTF. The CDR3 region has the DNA TGTGCCAGCAGCTCGCCGGGACAGGGGGGCTCTGGGGCCAACGTCCTGACTTTC. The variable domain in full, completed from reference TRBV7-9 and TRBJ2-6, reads DTGVSQNPRHKITKRGQNVTFRCDPISEHNRLYWYRQTLGQGPEFLTYFQNEAQLEKSRLLSDRFSAERPKGSFSTLEIQRTEQGDSAMYLCASSSPGQGGSGANVLTFGAGSRLTVL.

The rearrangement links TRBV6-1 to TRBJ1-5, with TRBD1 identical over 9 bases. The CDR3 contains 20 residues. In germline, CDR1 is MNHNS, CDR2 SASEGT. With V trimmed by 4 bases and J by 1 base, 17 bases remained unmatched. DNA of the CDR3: TGTGCCAGCAGTGTTCATGGAGCGGGGACAGGGCGCATAAGCAATCAGCCCCAGCATTTT. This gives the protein CASSVHGAGTGRISNQPQHF.

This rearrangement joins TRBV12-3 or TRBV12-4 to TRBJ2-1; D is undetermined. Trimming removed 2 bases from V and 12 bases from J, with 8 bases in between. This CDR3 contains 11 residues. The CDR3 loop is CASSLMSVQFF. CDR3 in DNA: TGTGCCAGCAGTTTAATGTCGGTGCAGTTCTTC.

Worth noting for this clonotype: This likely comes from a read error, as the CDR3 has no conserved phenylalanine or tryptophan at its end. CDR3 sequence: CASSPPGEVVNTEAFS. The DNA for the CDR3 is TGTGCCAGCAGCCCCCCCGGGGAGGTCGTGAACACTGAAGCTTTCTCT. The chain employs TRBV7-9 and TRBJ1-1; D remains unclear. Germline values: CDR1 SEHNR, CDR2 FQNEAQ (reference sequence). V lost 5 bases and J lost 0, with 16 bases in between. The CDR3 is made up of 16 amino acids.

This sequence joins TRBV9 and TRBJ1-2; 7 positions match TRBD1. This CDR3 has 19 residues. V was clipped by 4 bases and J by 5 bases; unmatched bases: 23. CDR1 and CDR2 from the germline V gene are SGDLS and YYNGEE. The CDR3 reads CASSQDPRDSRVVLYGYTF. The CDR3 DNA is TGTGCCAGCAGCCAAGATCCGCGGGACAGCAGGGTCGTCCTTTATGGCTACACCTTC.

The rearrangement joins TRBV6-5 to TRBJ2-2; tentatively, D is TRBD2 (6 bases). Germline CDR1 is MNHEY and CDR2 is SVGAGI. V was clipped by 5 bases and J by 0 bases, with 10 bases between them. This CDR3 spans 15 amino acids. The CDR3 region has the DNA TGTGCCAGCAGTAGGGACTTCGCGAACACCGGGGAGCTGTTTTTT. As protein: CASSRDFANTGELFF.

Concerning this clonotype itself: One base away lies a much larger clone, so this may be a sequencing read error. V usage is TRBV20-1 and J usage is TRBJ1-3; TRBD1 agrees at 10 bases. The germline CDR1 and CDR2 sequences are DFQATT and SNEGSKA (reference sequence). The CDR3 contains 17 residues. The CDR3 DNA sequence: TGCAGTGCAGCCCACAAAGACAGGGGGCACCGTGGAAGCACCATATATTTT. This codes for CSAAHKDRGHRGSTIYF.

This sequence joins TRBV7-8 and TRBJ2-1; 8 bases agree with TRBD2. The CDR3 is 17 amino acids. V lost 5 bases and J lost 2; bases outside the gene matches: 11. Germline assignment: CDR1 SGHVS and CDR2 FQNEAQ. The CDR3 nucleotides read TGTGCCAGCAGCCCGAGGGGGAGTAGCGGGGCCTACAATGAGCAGTTCTTC. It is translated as CASSPRGSSGAYNEQFF.

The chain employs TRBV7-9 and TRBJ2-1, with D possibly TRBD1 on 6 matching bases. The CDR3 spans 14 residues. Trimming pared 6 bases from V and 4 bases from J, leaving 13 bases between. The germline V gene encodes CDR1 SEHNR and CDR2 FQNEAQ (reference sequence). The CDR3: CASSLDSHYNEQFF. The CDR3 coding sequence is TGTGCCAGCAGTCTGGACAGTCATTACAATGAGCAGTTCTTC.

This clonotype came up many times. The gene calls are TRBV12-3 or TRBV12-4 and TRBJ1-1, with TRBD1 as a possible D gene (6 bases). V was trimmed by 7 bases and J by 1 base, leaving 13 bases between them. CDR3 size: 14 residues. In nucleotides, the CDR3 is TGTGCCAGCATAGCCAGACAGGCGAACACTGAAGCTTTCTTT. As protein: CASIARQANTEAFF.

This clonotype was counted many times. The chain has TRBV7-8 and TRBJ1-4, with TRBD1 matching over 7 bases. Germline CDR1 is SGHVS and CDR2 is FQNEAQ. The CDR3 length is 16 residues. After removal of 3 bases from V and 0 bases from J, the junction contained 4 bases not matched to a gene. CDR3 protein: CASSFLGQATNEKLFF. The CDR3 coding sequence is TGTGCCAGCAGCTTCCTCGGACAGGCAACTAATGAAAAACTGTTTTTT.

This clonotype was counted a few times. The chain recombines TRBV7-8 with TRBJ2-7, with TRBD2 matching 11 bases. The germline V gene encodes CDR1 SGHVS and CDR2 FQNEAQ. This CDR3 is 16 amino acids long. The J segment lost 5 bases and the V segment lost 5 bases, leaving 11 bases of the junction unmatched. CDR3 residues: CASSPFSGRARNEQYF. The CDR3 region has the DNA TGTGCCAGCAGCCCCTTTAGCGGGAGGGCTAGGAACGAGCAGTACTTC. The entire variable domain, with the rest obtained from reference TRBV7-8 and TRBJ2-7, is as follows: GAGVSQSPRYKVAKRGQDVALRCDPISGHVSLFWYQQALGQGPEFLTYFQNEAQLDKSGLPSDRFFAERPEGSVSTLKIQRTQQEDSAVYLCASSPFSGRARNEQYFGPGTRLTVT.

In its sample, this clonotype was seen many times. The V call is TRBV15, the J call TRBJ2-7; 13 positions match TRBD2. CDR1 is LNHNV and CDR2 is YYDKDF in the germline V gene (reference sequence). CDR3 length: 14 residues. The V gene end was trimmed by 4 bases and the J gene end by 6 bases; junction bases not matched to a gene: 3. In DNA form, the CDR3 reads TGTGCCACCAGCACCGGGACTAGCGGGGCCGAGCAGTACTTC. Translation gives CATSTGTSGAEQYF. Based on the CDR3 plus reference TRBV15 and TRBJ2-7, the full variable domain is DAMVIQNPRYQVTQFGKPVTLSCSQTLNHNVMYWYQQKSSQAPKLLFHYYDKDFNNEADTPDNFQSRRPNTSFCFLDIRSPGLGDTAMYLCATSTGTSGAEQYFGPGTRLTVT.

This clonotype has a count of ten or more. CDR3: CASSVGGVFHEQYF. The CDR3 DNA follows: TGTGCCAGCAGCGTAGGCGGGGTTTTCCACGAGCAGTACTTC. The chain is built from TRBV9 and TRBJ2-7; weak D call: TRBD2 (6 bases). CDR1 and CDR2 from the germline V gene are SGDLS and YYNGEE. This CDR3 has 14 amino acids. The V end lost 0 bases, the J end lost 5 bases, and 12 bases lay between the germline ends.

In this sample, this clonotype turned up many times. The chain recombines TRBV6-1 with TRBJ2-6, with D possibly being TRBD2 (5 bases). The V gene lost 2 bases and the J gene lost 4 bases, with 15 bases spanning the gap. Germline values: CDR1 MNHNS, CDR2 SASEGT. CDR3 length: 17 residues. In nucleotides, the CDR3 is TGTGCCAGCAGTGAAAGTGGGCCGACGGGAGGGGCCAACGTCCTGACTTTC. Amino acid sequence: CASSESGPTGGANVLTF.

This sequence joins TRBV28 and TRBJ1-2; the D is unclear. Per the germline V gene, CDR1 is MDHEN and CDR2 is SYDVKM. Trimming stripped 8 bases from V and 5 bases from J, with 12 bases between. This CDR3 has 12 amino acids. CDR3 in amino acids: CASLTVAYGYTF. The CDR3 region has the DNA TGTGCCAGCTTGACCGTAGCGTATGGCTACACCTTC.

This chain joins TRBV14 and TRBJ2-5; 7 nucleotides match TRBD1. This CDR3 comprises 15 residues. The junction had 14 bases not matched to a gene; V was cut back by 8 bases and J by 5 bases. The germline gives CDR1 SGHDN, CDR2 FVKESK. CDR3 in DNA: TGTGCCAGCGTCCGGGACAGACGAAGGGGGGAGACCCAGTACTTC. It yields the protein CASVRDRRRGETQYF.

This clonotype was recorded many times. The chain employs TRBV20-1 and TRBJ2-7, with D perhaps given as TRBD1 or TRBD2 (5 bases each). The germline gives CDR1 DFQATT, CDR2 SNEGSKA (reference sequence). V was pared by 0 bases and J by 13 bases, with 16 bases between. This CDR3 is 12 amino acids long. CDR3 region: CSARDHRDPLYF. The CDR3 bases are TGCAGTGCTAGAGATCACCGGGACCCTCTTTACTTC.